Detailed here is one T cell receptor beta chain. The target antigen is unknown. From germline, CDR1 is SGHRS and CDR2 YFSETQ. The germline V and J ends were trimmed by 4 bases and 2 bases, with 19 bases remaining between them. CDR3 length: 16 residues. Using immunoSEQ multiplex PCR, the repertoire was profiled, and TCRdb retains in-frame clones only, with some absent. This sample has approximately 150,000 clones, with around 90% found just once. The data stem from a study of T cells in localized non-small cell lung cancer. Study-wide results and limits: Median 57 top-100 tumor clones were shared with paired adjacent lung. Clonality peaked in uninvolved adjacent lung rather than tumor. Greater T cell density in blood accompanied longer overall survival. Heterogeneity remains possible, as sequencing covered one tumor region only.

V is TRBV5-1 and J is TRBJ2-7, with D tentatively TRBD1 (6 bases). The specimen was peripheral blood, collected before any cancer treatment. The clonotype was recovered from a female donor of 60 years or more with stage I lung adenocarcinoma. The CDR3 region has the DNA TGCGCCAGCAGCCCGCATCCCGGGACACACACCTACGAGCAGTACTTC. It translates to CASSPHPGTHTYEQYF.